This T cell receptor (beta chain) was documented in a study of cytomegalovirus exposure and HLA in healthy donors. The PCR was carried out with 60 Vbeta primers and 13 Jbeta primers. This table comes from immunoSEQ multiplex PCR, and its TCRdb copy is limited to in-frame clones, with some not included. In the table there are some 170,000 clones, roughly 80% of which are singletons. Regarding this clone: What it binds is not known.

Study observations and caveats: It was reported that TCR beta sequences correctly inferred the HLA-A and HLA-B alleles for most subjects. Some TCR beta chains (roughly 150 of them) were listed as cytomegalovirus-associated. As a later analysis showed, several of the most significant clusters appeared to be linked to common viral pathogens.

The sample comprised PBMCs. This TCR was recovered from a girl under 10 years old in good health and CMV-seropositive.

The DNA for the CDR3 is TGCGCCAGCAGCTTGCGGACTAGCGACAACACCGGGGAGCTGTTTTTT. Translating gives CASSLRTSDNTGELFF. The rearrangement joins TRBV5-1 to TRBJ2-2; 9 bases fit TRBD2. The length of the CDR3 is 16 residues. With V trimmed by 1 base and J by 2 bases, 3 bases remained unmatched. Germline values: CDR1 SGHRS, CDR2 YFSETQ.